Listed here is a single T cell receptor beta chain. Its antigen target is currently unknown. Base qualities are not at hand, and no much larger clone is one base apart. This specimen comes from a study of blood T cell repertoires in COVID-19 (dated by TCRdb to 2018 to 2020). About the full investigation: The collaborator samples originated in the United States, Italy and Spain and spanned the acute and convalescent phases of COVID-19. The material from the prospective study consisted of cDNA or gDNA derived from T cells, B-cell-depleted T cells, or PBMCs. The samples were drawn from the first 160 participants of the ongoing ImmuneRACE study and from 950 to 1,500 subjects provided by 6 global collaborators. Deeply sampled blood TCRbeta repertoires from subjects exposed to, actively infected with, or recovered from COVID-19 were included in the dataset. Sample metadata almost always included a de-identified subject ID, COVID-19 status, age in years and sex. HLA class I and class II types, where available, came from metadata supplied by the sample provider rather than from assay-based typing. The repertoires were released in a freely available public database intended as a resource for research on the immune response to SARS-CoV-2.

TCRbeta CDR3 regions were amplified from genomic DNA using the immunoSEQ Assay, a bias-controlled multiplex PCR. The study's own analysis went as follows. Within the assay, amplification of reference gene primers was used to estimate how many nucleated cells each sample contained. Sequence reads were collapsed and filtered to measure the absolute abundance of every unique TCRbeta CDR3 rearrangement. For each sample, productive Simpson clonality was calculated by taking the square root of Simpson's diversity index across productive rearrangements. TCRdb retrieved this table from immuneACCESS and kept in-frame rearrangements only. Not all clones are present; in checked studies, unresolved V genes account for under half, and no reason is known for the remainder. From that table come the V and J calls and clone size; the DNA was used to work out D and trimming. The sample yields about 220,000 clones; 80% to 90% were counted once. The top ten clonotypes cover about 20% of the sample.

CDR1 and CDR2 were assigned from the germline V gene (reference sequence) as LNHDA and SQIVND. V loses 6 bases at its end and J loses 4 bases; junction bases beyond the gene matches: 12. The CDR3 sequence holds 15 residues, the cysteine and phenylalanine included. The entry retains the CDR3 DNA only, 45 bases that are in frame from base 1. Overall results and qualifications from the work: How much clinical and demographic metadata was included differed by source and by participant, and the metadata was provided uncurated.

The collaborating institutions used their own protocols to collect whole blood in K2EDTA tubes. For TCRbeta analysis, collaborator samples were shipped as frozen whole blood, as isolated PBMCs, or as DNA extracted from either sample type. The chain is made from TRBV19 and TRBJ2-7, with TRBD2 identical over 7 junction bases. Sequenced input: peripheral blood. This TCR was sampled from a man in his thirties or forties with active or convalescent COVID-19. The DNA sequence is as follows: TGTGCCAGTAGCCCTGGGAGGGAGCAACAGTACGAGCAGTACTTC. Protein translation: CASSPGREQQYEQYF.